The 5 T cell receptor beta chains given below trace back to one sample, sequenced in a study of blood T cell repertoires in COVID-19. This table comes from immunoSEQ multiplex PCR, and its TCRdb copy is limited to in-frame clones, with some not included. The repertoire includes about 330,000 clones, around 90% of them detected once, and under 6.5% sits in the top ten. Input material: peripheral blood. The receptors come from a man aged 18 to 29 who had recovered from COVID-19.

This rearrangement joins TRBV30 to TRBJ1-4, with D possibly being TRBD1 (6 bases). This CDR3 contains 15 residues. The germline CDR1 and CDR2 sequences are GTSNPN and SVGIG (reference sequence). Deletions cut 1 base from V and 5 bases from J, with 14 bases between. Here the CDR3 reads CAWSARAGANEKLFF. Written as DNA, the CDR3 is TGTGCCTGGAGTGCCCGGGCGGGGGCAAATGAAAAACTGTTTTTT.

This clone was seen once. The conserved closing phenylalanine or tryptophan is absent in this CDR3, likely reflecting a read error. The DNA is left out, because the CDR3 cannot be placed on it with certainty; the CDR3 is given as TCRdb lists it. The chain employs TRBV7-6 and TRBJ2-3; TRBD2, the D gene given by the table, was not confirmed from the DNA. Including both end residues, the CDR3 is 8 amino acids long. Germline assignment: CDR1 SGHVS and CDR2 FNYEAQ. Here the CDR3 reads CASSPLPL.

This clone was recorded a few times. The CDR3 DNA follows: TGTGCCAGCAGCGCAACTAGCGGGAGTACCGGGGAGCTGTTTTTT. Protein sequence: CASSATSGSTGELFF. The V call is TRBV9, the J call TRBJ2-2; 11 bases line up with TRBD2. The CDR3 consists of 15 residues. Germline V gene lookup returns CDR1 SGDLS and CDR2 YYNGEE. With 3 bases clipped from V and 5 bases from J, the junction kept 3 bases outside the gene matches.

This clone was recorded only once. In nucleotides, the CDR3 is TGCAGTGCTAGTGTGGATGCGGCGGGGGGGTTGGTCAATGAGCAGTTCTTC. Its protein is CSASVDAAGGLVNEQFF. The chain combines TRBV20-1 with TRBJ2-1; 9 bases fit TRBD2. The trim removed 3 bases at V and 6 bases at J, leaving 15 bases unmatched. CDR3 length: 17 residues. Germline CDR1 DFQATT, CDR2 SNEGSKA (reference sequence).

The chain carries TRBV6-2 or TRBV6-3 and TRBJ1-1, with D perhaps TRBD1 (5 bases). The CDR3 covers 15 residues. Germline values: CDR1 MNHEY, CDR2 SVGEGT. V dropped 2 bases and J dropped 1 base, with 11 bases sitting between them. CDR3 amino acids: CASSYAGWANTEAFF. CDR3 in DNA: TGTGCCAGCAGTTACGCAGGGTGGGCGAACACTGAAGCTTTCTTT.